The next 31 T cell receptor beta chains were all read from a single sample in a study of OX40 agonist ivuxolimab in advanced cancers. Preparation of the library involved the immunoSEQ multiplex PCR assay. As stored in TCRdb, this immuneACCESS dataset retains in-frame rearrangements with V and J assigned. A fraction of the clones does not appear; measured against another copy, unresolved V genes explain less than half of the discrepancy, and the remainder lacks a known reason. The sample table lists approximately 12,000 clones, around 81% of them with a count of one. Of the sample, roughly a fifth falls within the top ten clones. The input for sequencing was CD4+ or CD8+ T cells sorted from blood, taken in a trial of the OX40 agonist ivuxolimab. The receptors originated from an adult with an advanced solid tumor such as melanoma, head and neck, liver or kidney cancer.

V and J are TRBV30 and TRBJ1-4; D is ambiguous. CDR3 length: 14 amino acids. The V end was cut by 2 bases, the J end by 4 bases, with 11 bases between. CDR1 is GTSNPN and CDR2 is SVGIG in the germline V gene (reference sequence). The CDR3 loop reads CAWSLVGLNEKLFF. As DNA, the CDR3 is TGTGCCTGGAGTCTAGTGGGTCTTAATGAAAAACTGTTTTTT.

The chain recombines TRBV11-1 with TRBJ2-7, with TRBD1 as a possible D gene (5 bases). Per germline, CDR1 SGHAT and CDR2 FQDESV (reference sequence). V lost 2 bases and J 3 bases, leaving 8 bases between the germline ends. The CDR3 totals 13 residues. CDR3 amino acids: CASSLFQGYEQYF. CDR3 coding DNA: TGTGCCAGCAGCTTATTTCAGGGCTACGAGCAGTACTTC.

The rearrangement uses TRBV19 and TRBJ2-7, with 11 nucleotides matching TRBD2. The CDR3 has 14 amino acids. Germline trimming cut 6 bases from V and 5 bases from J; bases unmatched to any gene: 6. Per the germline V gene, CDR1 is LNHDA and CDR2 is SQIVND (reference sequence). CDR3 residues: CASSVAGGLNEQYF. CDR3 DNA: TGTGCCAGTAGCGTAGCGGGAGGGTTGAACGAGCAGTACTTC.

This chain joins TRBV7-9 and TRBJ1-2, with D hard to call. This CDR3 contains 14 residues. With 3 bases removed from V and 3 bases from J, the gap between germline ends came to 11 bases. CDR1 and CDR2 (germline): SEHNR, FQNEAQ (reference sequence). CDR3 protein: CASSFPGVYYGYTF. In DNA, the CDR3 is TGTGCCAGCAGCTTTCCAGGAGTTTACTATGGCTACACCTTC.

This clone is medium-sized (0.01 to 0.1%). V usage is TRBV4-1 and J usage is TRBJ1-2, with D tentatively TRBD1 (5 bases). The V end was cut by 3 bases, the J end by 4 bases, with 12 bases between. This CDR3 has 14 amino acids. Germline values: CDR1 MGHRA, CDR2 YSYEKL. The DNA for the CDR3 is TGCGCCAGCAGCCAGCTTGGGACCGGCTATGGCTACACCTTC. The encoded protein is CASSQLGTGYGYTF.

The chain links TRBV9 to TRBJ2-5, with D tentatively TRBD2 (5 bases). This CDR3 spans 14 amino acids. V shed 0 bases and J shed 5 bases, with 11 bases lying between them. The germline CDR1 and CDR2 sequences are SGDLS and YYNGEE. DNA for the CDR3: TGTGCCAGCAGCGTAGGTGAGCGAGGGGAGACCCAGTACTTC. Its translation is CASSVGERGETQYF.

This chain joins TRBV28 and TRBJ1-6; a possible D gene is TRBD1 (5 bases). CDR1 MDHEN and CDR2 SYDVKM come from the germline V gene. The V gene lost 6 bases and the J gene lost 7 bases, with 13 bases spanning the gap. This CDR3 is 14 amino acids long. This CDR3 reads CASSLGGVNSPLHF. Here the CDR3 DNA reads TGTGCCAGCAGCTTGGGGGGTGTGAATTCACCCCTCCACTTT.

For the CDR3, the DNA is TGTGCCAGCAGTTTACATGGGTTTATCGTCTCCTATAATTCACCCCTCCACTTT. It specifies CASSLHGFIVSYNSPLHF. V is TRBV27 and J is TRBJ1-6; D is uncertain. Germline V lookup: CDR1 MNHEY, CDR2 SMNVEV (reference sequence). V shed 2 bases and J shed 0 bases, with 14 bases lying between them. This CDR3 is 18 amino acids long.

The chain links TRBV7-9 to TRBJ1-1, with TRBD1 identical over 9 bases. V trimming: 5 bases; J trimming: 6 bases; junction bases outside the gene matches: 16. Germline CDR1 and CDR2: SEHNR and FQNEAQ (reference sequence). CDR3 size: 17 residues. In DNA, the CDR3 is TGTGCCAGCAGCCCTTTAATAGGACAGGGGAGAGCGTCTGAAGCTTTCTTT. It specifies CASSPLIGQGRASEAFF.

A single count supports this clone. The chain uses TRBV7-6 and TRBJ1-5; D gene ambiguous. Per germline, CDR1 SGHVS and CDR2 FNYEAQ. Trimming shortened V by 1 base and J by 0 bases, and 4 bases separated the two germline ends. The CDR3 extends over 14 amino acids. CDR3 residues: CASSLGASNQPQHF. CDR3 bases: TGTGCCAGCAGCTTAGGCGCTAGCAATCAGCCCCAGCATTTT.

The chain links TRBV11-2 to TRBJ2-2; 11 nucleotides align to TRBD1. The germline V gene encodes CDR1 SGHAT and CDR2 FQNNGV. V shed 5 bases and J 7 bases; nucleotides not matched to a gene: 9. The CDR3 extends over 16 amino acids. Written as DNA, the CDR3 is TGTGCCAGCAGCCCCGGGACAGGGGGATTGGACGGGGAGCTGTTTTTT. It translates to CASSPGTGGLDGELFF.

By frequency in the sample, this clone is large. CDR3 sequence: CASSLIPGGSNTGELFF. DNA of the CDR3: TGTGCCAGCAGCTTAATCCCAGGGGGGTCAAACACCGGGGAGCTGTTTTTT. The chain is built from TRBV13 and TRBJ2-2; perhaps TRBD1 as D (7 bases). Trimming cost V 2 bases and J 2 bases, with 15 bases left between them. Germline CDR1 and CDR2: PRHDT and FYEKMQ (reference sequence). The CDR3 totals 17 residues.

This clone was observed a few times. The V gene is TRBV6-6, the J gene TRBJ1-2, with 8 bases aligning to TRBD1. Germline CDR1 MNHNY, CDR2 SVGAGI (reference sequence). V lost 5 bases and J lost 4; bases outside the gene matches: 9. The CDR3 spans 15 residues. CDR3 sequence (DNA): TGTGCCAGCAGTACCCGGACAGGGAGGGCCTATGGCTACACCTTC. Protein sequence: CASSTRTGRAYGYTF.

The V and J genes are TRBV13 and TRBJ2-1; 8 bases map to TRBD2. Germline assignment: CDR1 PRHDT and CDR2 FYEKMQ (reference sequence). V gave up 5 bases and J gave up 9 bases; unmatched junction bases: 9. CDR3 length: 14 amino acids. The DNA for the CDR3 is TGTGCCAGCAGCCTCAGCCCGGGGGGGAGTGAGCAGTTCTTC. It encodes CASSLSPGGSEQFF.

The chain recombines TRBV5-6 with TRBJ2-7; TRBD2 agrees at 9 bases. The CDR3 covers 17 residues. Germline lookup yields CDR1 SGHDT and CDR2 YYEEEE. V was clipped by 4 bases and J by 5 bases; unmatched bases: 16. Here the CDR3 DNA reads TGTGCCAGCAGCCCGGGGCGACTAGCGGAACGACTCCACGAGCAGTACTTC. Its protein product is CASSPGRLAERLHEQYF.

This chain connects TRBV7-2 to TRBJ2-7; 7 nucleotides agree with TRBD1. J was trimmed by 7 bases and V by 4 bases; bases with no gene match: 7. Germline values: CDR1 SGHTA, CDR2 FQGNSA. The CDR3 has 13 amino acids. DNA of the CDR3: TGTGCCAGCAGCTCGACACAGGGGTGGGAGCAGTACTTC. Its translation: CASSSTQGWEQYF.

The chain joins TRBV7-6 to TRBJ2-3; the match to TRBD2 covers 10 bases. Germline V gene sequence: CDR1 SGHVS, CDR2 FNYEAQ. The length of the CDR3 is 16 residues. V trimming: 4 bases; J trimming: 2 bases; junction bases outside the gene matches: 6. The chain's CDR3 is CASSSGSGGFTDTQYF. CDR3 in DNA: TGTGCCAGCAGCTCAGGTAGCGGGGGGTTCACAGATACGCAGTATTTT.

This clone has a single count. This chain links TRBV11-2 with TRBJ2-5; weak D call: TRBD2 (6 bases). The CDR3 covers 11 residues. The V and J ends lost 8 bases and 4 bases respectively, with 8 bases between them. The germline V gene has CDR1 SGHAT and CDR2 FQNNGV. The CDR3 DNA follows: TGTGCCAGCCAGGGAGGAGAGACCCAGTACTTC. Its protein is CASQGGETQYF. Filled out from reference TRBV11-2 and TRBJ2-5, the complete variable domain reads EAGVAQSPRYKIIEKRQSVAFWCNPISGHATLYWYQQILGQGPKLLIQFQNNGVVDDSQLPKDRFSAERLKGVDSTLKIQPAKLEDSAVYLCASQGGETQYFGPGTRLLVL.

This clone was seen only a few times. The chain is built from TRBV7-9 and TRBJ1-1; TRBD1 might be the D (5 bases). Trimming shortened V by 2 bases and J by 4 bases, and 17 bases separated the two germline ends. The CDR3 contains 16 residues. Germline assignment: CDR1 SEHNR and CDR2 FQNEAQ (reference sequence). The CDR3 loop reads CASSLRGEVAGTEAFF. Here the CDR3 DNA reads TGTGCCAGCAGCTTACGGGGGGAGGTCGCGGGCACTGAAGCTTTCTTT. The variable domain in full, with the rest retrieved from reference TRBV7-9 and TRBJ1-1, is DTGVSQNPRHKITKRGQNVTFRCDPISEHNRLYWYRQTLGQGPEFLTYFQNEAQLEKSRLLSDRFSAERPKGSFSTLEIQRTEQGDSAMYLCASSLRGEVAGTEAFFGQGTRLTVV.

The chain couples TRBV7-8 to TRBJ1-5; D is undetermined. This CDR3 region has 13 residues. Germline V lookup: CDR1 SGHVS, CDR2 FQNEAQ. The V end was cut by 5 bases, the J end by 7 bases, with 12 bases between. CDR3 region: CASSAELSQPQHF. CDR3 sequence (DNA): TGTGCCAGCAGCGCCGAGCTCAGCCAGCCCCAGCATTTT.

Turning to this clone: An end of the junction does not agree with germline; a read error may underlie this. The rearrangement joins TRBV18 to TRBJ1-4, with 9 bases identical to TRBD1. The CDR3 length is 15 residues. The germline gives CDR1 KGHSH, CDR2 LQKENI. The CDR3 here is CASSPPGQGRRKTVF. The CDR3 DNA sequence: TGTGCCAGCTCACCACCGGGACAGGGTAGGCGAAAAACTGTTTTT.

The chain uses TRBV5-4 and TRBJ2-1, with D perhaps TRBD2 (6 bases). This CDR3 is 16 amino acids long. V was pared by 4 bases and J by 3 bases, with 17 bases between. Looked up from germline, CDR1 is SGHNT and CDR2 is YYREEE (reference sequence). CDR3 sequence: CASSIPSGGLYNEQFF. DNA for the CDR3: TGTGCCAGCAGCATCCCCTCAGGAGGGCTCTACAATGAGCAGTTCTTC.

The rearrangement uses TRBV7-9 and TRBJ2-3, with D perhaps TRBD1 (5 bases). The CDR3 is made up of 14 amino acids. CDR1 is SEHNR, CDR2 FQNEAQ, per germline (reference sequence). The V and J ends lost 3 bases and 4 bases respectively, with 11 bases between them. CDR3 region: CASSFSVGADTQYF. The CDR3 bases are TGTGCCAGCAGCTTCTCTGTAGGGGCAGATACGCAGTATTTT.

The CDR3 sequence: CASAEGANTEAFF. The DNA for the CDR3 is TGTGCCAGCGCTGAAGGGGCGAACACTGAAGCTTTCTTT. This sequence joins TRBV27 and TRBJ1-1; maybe TRBD1 (5 bases). V shed 8 bases and J shed 1 base, with 11 bases lying between them. Per germline, CDR1 MNHEY and CDR2 SMNVEV (reference sequence). The CDR3 sequence is 13 residues long.

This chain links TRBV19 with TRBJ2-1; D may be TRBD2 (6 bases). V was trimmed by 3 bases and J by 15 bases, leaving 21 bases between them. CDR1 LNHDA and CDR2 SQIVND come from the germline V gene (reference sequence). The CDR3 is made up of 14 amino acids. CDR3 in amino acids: CASSIVGIAEVGFF. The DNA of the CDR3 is TGTGCCAGTAGTATTGTGGGGATAGCGGAGGTTGGGTTCTTC.

In nucleotides, the CDR3 is TGTGCCAGCAGTCCATTTTCAAATAAGGGCCAAGGGACCTACGAGCAGTACTTC. It is translated as CASSPFSNKGQGTYEQYF. The chain links TRBV27 to TRBJ2-7; D gene ambiguous. V shed 5 bases and J shed 2 bases, with 25 bases lying between them. The CDR3 runs to 18 residues. Germline values: CDR1 MNHEY, CDR2 SMNVEV (reference sequence).

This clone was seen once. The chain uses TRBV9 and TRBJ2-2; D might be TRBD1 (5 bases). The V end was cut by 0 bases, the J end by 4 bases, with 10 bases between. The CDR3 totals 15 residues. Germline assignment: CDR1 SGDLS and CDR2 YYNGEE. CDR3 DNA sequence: TGTGCCAGCAGCGTAGCCAGGGCGGCCACCGGGGAGCTGTTTTTT. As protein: CASSVARAATGELFF.

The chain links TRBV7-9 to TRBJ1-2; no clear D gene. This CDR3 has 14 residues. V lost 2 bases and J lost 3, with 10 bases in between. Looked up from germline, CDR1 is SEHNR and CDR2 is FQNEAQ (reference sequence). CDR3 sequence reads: CASSLLPRDYGYTF. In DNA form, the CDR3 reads TGTGCCAGCAGCTTACTGCCCCGGGACTATGGCTACACCTTC.

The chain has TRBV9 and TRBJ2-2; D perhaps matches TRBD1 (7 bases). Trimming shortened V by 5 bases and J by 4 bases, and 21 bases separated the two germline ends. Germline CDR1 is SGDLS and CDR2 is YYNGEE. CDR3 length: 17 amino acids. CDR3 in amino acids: CASRTTQGGQPTGELFF. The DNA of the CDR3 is TGTGCCAGCAGAACAACTCAGGGGGGACAGCCCACCGGGGAGCTGTTTTTT.

The CDR3 is CASSINGGTEAFF. CDR3 DNA sequence: TGTGCCAGTAGTATCAATGGGGGCACTGAAGCTTTCTTT. The chain joins TRBV19 to TRBJ1-1; tentative D call: TRBD1 (5 bases). The CDR3 is 13 amino acids. In germline, CDR1 is LNHDA, CDR2 SQIVND (reference sequence). The ends were cut back, 3 bases at V and 4 bases at J, with 9 bases in the middle.

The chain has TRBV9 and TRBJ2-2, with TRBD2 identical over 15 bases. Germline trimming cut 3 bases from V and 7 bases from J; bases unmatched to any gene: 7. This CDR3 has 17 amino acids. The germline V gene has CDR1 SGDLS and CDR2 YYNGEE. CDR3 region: CASSAGTSGGHDGELFF. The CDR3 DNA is TGTGCCAGCAGCGCCGGGACTAGCGGGGGGCACGACGGGGAGCTGTTTTTT.